Here is one T cell receptor (beta chain) with its context. This sample stems from a study of T-cell reconstitution after alpha-beta-depleted transplantation in children. The V end lost 1 base, the J end lost 5 bases, and 14 bases lay between the germline ends. CDR1 is SGHRS and CDR2 is YFSETQ in the germline V gene. The CDR3 loop spans 15 amino acids. It was with unique molecular identifiers that the TCRbeta library was prepared. In TCRdb, the PCR reads were re-called with MiXCR into one record per CDR3 protein. Among just under 550,000 distinct CDR3 sequences, around 20% were seen once, and the ten largest hold 3.3%.

This sequence was found in a human donor who donated a stem cell graft to a child with acute lymphoblastic leukemia. The material sequenced was PBMCs from the stem cell graft donor, taken from the stem cell graft. The V call is TRBV5-1, the J call TRBJ2-3; D remains unclear. The CDR3 spells CASSLYGEPGDTQYF. CDR3 DNA: TGCGCCAGCAGCTTGTACGGAGAGCCCGGAGATACGCAGTATTTT.